These T cell receptor beta chains were read from a single sample in a study of tissue T cells after allogeneic stem cell transplantation. TCRdb's copy holds only in-frame clones and misses some; the assay was immunoSEQ multiplex PCR. This sample has around 40,000 clones, with more than 90% found just once. Sequences were derived from blood, sampled before transplantation. These receptors were taken from a woman between 40 and 69 years old who later had graft-versus-host disease after an allogeneic stem cell transplant. The CDR3 runs from the conserved cysteine through the conserved F or W. A D gene is named only where the DNA matches it firmly.

v_call	d_call	j_call	cdr3_nt	cdr3_aa
TRBV9	-	TRBJ1-3	TGTGCCAGCAGCGTTGGGGCTGGGGGGGCATCTGGAAACACCATATATTTT	CASSVGAGGASGNTIYF
TRBV27	TRBD2	TRBJ2-1	TGTGCCAGCAGTAAGGGACTAGCGGGAGCAAGGGGTGAGCAGTTCTTC	CASSKGLAGARGEQFF
TRBV24-1	TRBD1	TRBJ2-1	TGTGCCACCAGTGCCCCACAGGGGGCGAGATACAATGAGCAGTTCTTC	CATSAPQGARYNEQFF
TRBV30	-	TRBJ1-6	TGTGCCTGGAGGCCGCTTAGCTCCTATAATTCACCCCTCCACTTT	CAWRPLSSYNSPLHF
TRBV5-4	TRBD2	TRBJ2-7	TGTGCCAGCAGCACCGGACTAGCGCTTCCCTACGAGCAGTACTTC	CASSTGLALPYEQYF
TRBV4-1	-	TRBJ1-6	TGCGCCAGCAGCCAAGACCCTGGACAGAACTATAATTCACCCCTCCACTTT	CASSQDPGQNYNSPLHF
TRBV6-2/TRBV6-3	TRBD2	TRBJ2-7	TGTGCCAGCAGTTCCTTGTCAAGCGGGACCTCCTACGAGCAGTACTTC	CASSSLSSGTSYEQYF
TRBV19	TRBD2	TRBJ2-3	TGTGCCAGTAGTATTCTTTTTGAGCTAGCGGGAGACACAGATACGCAGTATTTT	CASSILFELAGDTDTQYF
TRBV10-3	TRBD2	TRBJ2-1	TGTGCCATCAGCTTACTAGCGGGGAACAATGAGCAGTTCTTC	CAISLLAGNNEQFF
TRBV6-4	-	TRBJ2-1	TGTGCCAGCAGTGACTCGCCCGGGACCACGGTCCATGAGCAGTTCTTC	CASSDSPGTTVHEQFF